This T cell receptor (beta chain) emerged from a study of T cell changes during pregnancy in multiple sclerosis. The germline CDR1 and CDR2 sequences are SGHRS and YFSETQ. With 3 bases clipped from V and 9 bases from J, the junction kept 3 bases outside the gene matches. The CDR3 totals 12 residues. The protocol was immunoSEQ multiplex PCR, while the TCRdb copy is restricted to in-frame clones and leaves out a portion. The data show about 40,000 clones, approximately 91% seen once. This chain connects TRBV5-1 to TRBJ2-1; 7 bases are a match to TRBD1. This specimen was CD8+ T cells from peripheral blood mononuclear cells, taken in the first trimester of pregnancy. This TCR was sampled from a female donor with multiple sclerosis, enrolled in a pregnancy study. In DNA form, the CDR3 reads TGCGCCAGCAGCTCCGACAGGGTTGAGCAGTTCTTC. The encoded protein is CASSSDRVEQFF.